Listed below are T cell receptor beta chains from one sample, sequenced in a study of CD8+ T cells in alopecia areata. Some clones are missing from TCRdb's copy, which holds only in-frame ones; the method was immunoSEQ multiplex PCR. This table holds more than 95,000 clones, roughly 57% found once. The specimen comprised CD4+ T cells sorted from blood, sampled at week 4, from a patient treated with tofacitinib. These TCRs come from a human donor with alopecia areata. The CDR3 runs from the conserved cysteine through the conserved F or W.

J,length,V,CDR3
TRBJ2-4,15,TRBV29-1,CSVDRGGKAKNIQYF
TRBJ2-3,14,TRBV29-1,CSVGGGLSSDTQYF
TRBJ2-5,14,TRBV5-1,CASTRLGGAETQYF
TRBJ1-3,15,TRBV5-4,CASSLGQSAGNTIYF
TRBJ2-4,17,TRBV5-4,CASSLAGKAQAKNIQYF
TRBJ1-1,15,TRBV6-5,CASSYSIRQGQWAFF
TRBJ2-1,14,TRBV6-4,CASSREGRGDEQFF
TRBJ2-2,15,TRBV5-4,CASSVRTGNTGELFF
TRBJ1-1,12,TRBV7-2,CASSQGNTEAFF
TRBJ1-2,12,TRBV28,CASSLISDGYTF
TRBJ2-7,15,TRBV25-1,CASRPSGRASYEQYF
TRBJ2-6,16,TRBV29-1,CSVGWRTDSGANVLTF
TRBJ1-1,11,TRBV29-1,CSVGSRIEAFF
TRBJ1-5,12,TRBV15,CATSRDDQPQHF
TRBJ1-1,13,TRBV5-1,CASSLRTGAEAFF
TRBJ2-3,14,TRBV2,CASVTNSATDTQYF
TRBJ2-4,12,TRBV18,CASSPEQNIQYF
TRBJ2-6,12,TRBV15,CATAARTTVLTF
TRBJ2-7,13,TRBV4-3,CASSQRTDYEQYF
TRBJ2-5,15,TRBV5-4,CASSEPPGRQETQYF
TRBJ2-1,13,TRBV2,CASSEASGGEQFF
TRBJ2-3,15,TRBV7-6,CASTYRGVGTDTQYF
TRBJ2-7,14,TRBV30,CAWSVSTGFDEQYF
TRBJ1-1,12,TRBV7-2,CASSFSETEAFF
TRBJ2-6,19,TRBV4-1,CASSPSGTGLRRGANVLTF
TRBJ1-3,15,TRBV30,CAQMASAARENTIYF
TRBJ1-2,14,TRBV9,CASSPQTGYYGYTF
TRBJ2-7,12,TRBV29-1,CSVAGQSYEQYF
TRBJ1-2,15,TRBV29-1,CSVEVGGNSGYGYTF
TRBJ2-3,16,TRBV27,CASSLSPAGDTDTQYF
TRBJ1-2,14,TRBV15,CATSRDRGFYGYTF
TRBJ2-7,15,TRBV19,CASSSLQGRLGEQYF
TRBJ1-4,15,TRBV27,CASRSPGQPNEKLFF
TRBJ2-2,13,TRBV30,CAWSVRVTGELFF
TRBJ1-6,13,TRBV2,CASIPNTGSPLHF
TRBJ1-1,15,TRBV5-1,CASSPQGIGDTEAFF
TRBJ1-6,15,TRBV6-5,CASSYSPMGNSPLHF
TRBJ1-2,12,TRBV25-1,CASRGAGYGYTF
TRBJ1-5,15,TRBV7-8,CASSLALGGNQPQHF
TRBJ2-3,19,TRBV5-1,CASSLAGGLAGAYTDTQYF
TRBJ1-5,15,TRBV28,CASSPSTGGHQPQHF
TRBJ2-3,13,TRBV18,CASSPGGTDTQYF
TRBJ1-2,11,TRBV27,CASRFTNGYTF
TRBJ1-1,14,TRBV30,CAWSVREYRTEAFF
TRBJ1-2,14,TRBV7-8,CASSFRGTAYGYTF
TRBJ1-1,15,TRBV5-6,CASSGRQGLNTEAFF
TRBJ2-7,15,TRBV10-3,CAIRTGGTGPYEQYF
TRBJ1-1,14,TRBV5-6,CASSFGRGNTEAFF
TRBJ1-1,11,TRBV29-1,CSVARGTEAFF
TRBJ2-1,15,TRBV30,CAYTGTSGTYNEQFF
TRBJ2-6,15,TRBV29-1,CSVAGQTSGANVLTF
TRBJ1-6,14,TRBV7-8,CASSLGGSYSPLHF
TRBJ2-5,15,TRBV7-6,CASSLDAASWETQYF
TRBJ1-6,14,TRBV11-2,CASSLARPNSPLHF
TRBJ2-7,14,TRBV2,CASKPGTLSYEQYF